This T cell receptor beta chain emerged from a study of blood T cells in healthy people across ages. Study-level points and caveats: As naive T cell percentage varied, TCR beta diversity correlated strongly with it.

The authors ran a second PCR of about 7 to 11 cycles using a sample-barcoded 5' primer and a J-beta primer mix. TCRdb reanalysed the 5' RACE reads using MiXCR and keeps one entry per CDR3 protein. The table lists about 800,000 distinct CDR3 sequences, just under 25% of them singletons. The germline V gene has CDR1 MGHDK and CDR2 SYGVNS. The CDR3 consists of 15 residues. Trimming stripped 6 bases from V and 9 bases from J, with 21 bases between. Regarding this clonotype: What it recognizes is unknown.

Individuals who donated were healthy Caucasians from Russia aged about 6 to 95. These records were also assigned to another study, of T cells of mothers and their children. That paper adds: Each child gave 2.5 million to 3.5 million TCR beta CDR3 reads (each mother, over 8.5 million).

The chain has TRBV25-1 and TRBJ2-1; TRBD1 might be the D (9 bases). The clonotype comes from a boy aged 5-17 years in good health. The source material was blood. The CDR3 protein is CASSGTGTRGTEQFF. The CDR3 DNA reads as TGTGCCAGCAGCGGGACAGGGACTAGAGGTACTGAGCAGTTCTTC.